Presented here are 27 T cell receptor beta chains from one specimen sequenced in a study of blood T cell repertoires in COVID-19. The repertoire was sequenced with immunoSEQ multiplex PCR; TCRdb's copy has only in-frame clones and lacks some. Of 250,000 or so clones listed, over 80% are singletons. The sequencing input was peripheral blood. The receptors were gathered from a man aged 25-45 years who had recovered from COVID-19.

CDR3 protein: CASSPPGLLNTQYF. In DNA, the CDR3 is TGTGCCAGCTCACCCCCGGGACTATTAAATACGCAGTATTTT. This chain joins TRBV18 and TRBJ2-3; 7 bases fit TRBD2. V shed 3 bases and J 7 bases; nucleotides not matched to a gene: 7. CDR3 length: 14 residues. Per germline, CDR1 KGHSH and CDR2 LQKENI. The variable domain in full, completed from reference TRBV18 and TRBJ2-3, reads NAGVMQNPRHLVRRRGQEARLRCSPMKGHSHVYWYRQLPEEGLKFMVYLQKENIIDESGMPKERFSAEFPKEGPSILRIQQVVRGDSAAYFCASSPPGLLNTQYFGPGTRLTVL.

The CDR3 loop is CASSEMLGATNTEAFF. CDR3 coding DNA: TGTGCCAGCAGTGAAATGTTGGGGGCGACGAACACTGAAGCTTTCTTT. The chain combines TRBV6-1 with TRBJ1-1, with TRBD1 as a possible D gene (6 bases). In germline, CDR1 is MNHNS, CDR2 SASEGT. The CDR3 has 16 amino acids. Trimming stripped 2 bases from V and 1 base from J, with 14 bases between.

The table lists this clone with a few counts. This chain joins TRBV5-4 and TRBJ2-3; TRBD2 is a possible D gene (7 bases). The germline V and J ends were trimmed by 4 bases and 5 bases, with 17 bases remaining between them. The germline V gene has CDR1 SGHNT and CDR2 YYREEE (reference sequence). The CDR3 covers 15 residues. As DNA, the CDR3 is TGTGCCAGCAGCCTCCGGGGGGCGGGGTTAGATACGCAGTATTTT. Protein sequence: CASSLRGAGLDTQYF.

The chain joins TRBV12-3 or TRBV12-4 to TRBJ1-1; no clear D. V lost 2 bases, J lost 1 base, and 5 bases lay in between. CDR3 size: 13 residues. This CDR3 reads CASSLLANTEAFF. CDR3 DNA: TGTGCCAGCAGTTTATTGGCGAACACTGAAGCTTTCTTT.

The CDR3 coding sequence is TGTGCCATCAGTGAGTCCGGTAGCGCGCGGTCAGCTTTCTTT. Protein: CAISESGSARSAFF. The chain combines TRBV10-3 with TRBJ1-1; D gene unclear. CDR3 length: 14 residues. Germline V gene data show CDR1 as ENHRY and CDR2 as SYGVKD. V lost 0 bases, J lost 10 bases, and 15 bases lay in between.

This clone was counted only a few times. The V call is TRBV15, the J call TRBJ1-3; 7 bases fit TRBD1. The V segment lost 2 bases and the J segment 7 bases; nucleotides outside the gene matches: 14. This CDR3 has 17 amino acids. Germline lookup yields CDR1 LNHNV and CDR2 YYDKDF (reference sequence). The CDR3 protein is CATSRPRDSPQGNTIYF. The CDR3 nucleotides read TGTGCCACCAGCAGACCTCGGGACAGCCCCCAGGGGAACACCATATATTTT.

The V and J genes are TRBV18 and TRBJ1-6; weak D call: TRBD1 (5 bases). V lost 5 bases to trimming and J lost 7 bases, with 12 bases between them. This CDR3 is built from 14 residues. CDR1 is KGHSH, CDR2 LQKENI, per germline. CDR3 loop: CASSGQGPNSPLHF. CDR3 nucleotide sequence: TGTGCCAGCTCAGGGCAGGGTCCCAATTCACCCCTCCACTTT.

DNA of the CDR3: TGTGCCAGCAGTGAACATGGCCAGGGGTACCACTCGAGCAGTGAGCAGTTCTTC. This translates into CASSEHGQGYHSSSEQFF. V and J are TRBV6-4 and TRBJ2-1, with D possibly matching TRBD1 (6 bases). The V end was cut by 3 bases, the J end by 9 bases, with 27 bases between. Germline CDR1 reads MRHNA; CDR2 reads SNTAGT. The CDR3 is 18 amino acids.

This clone occurred once. The chain links TRBV2 to TRBJ2-5; 10 bases line up with TRBD1. Trimming at V came to 0 bases and at J to 7 bases, leaving 5 bases not matched to a gene. The CDR3 extends over 15 amino acids. From germline, CDR1 is SNHLY and CDR2 FYNNEI. CDR3: CASSEASGQGVTQYF. The CDR3 coding sequence is TGTGCCAGCAGTGAAGCCTCCGGACAGGGGGTGACCCAGTACTTC.

This clone was observed once. The rearrangement links TRBV3-1 (or the pseudogene TRBV3-2) to TRBJ2-2; D is ambiguous. Trimming removed 8 bases from V and 0 bases from J, with 13 bases in between. This CDR3 contains 15 residues. CDR1 and CDR2 (germline): LGHDT, YNNKEL (reference sequence). CDR3 sequence (DNA): TGTGCCAGCCAACAGCAGTCCACGAACACCGGGGAGCTGTTTTTT. The encoded protein is CASQQQSTNTGELFF.

Notes on this clone: Other DNA sequences from this sample encode an identical CDR3 as well. V gene TRBV18 combines with J gene TRBJ2-2; D is ambiguous. Germline assignment: CDR1 KGHSH and CDR2 LQKENI. CDR3 size: 14 residues. The V and J ends lost 1 base and 1 base respectively, with 4 bases between them. CDR3 sequence: CASSPRQNTGELFF. The CDR3 nucleotides are TGTGCCAGCTCACCACGGCAGAACACCGGGGAGCTGTTTTTT.

This clone was found once. The chain uses TRBV11-2 and TRBJ1-6; 7 nucleotides line up with TRBD1. The CDR3 is made up of 15 amino acids. The J segment lost 12 bases and the V segment lost 0 bases, leaving 8 bases of the junction unmatched. The germline gives CDR1 SGHAT, CDR2 FQNNGV. CDR3 sequence: CASSLDGQVRQPLHF. CDR3 in DNA: TGTGCCAGCAGCTTAGACGGACAGGTCCGCCAACCCCTCCACTTT.

For the CDR3, the DNA is TGTGCCAGCAGTCGCCGGGACAGGGGGCTTCAGCCCCAGCATTTT. Translating it yields CASSRRDRGLQPQHF. The rearrangement joins TRBV28 to TRBJ1-5; 12 bases map to TRBD1. V lost 5 bases to trimming and J lost 6 bases; unmatched junction nucleotides: 5. Germline CDR1 MDHEN, CDR2 SYDVKM. There are 15 residues in the CDR3.

This clone has just a few counts. The chain recombines TRBV19 with TRBJ1-3; no clear D. Deletions cut 3 bases from V and 0 bases from J, with 6 bases between. This CDR3 region has 14 residues. Germline V gene data show CDR1 as LNHDA and CDR2 as SQIVND (reference sequence). The CDR3 sequence is CASSMLSSGNTIYF. The CDR3, as DNA: TGTGCCAGTAGTATGCTTAGCTCTGGAAACACCATATATTTT.

The chain employs TRBV7-8 and TRBJ2-3; unclear D gene. There are 15 residues in the CDR3. The V gene's germline CDR1 is SGHVS and CDR2 FQNEAQ. Trimming pared 3 bases from V and 2 bases from J, leaving 12 bases between. This CDR3 is CASSFTPRPTDTQYF. The CDR3 region has the DNA TGTGCCAGCAGCTTTACCCCTAGGCCCACAGATACGCAGTATTTT.

The chain joins TRBV28 to TRBJ2-7; possible D gene TRBD2, 6 bases. Germline CDR1 MDHEN, CDR2 SYDVKM. This CDR3 contains 17 residues. With 3 bases removed from V and 1 base from J, the gap between germline ends came to 19 bases. The CDR3 spells CASSLAGERERSYEQYF. The CDR3 DNA sequence: TGTGCCAGCAGTTTGGCTGGGGAACGGGAGCGATCCTACGAGCAGTACTTC. Filled out from reference TRBV28 and TRBJ2-7, the complete variable domain reads DVKVTQSSRYLVKRTGEKVFLECVQDMDHENMFWYRQDPGLGLRLIYFSYDVKMKEKGDIPEGYSVSREKKERFSLILESASTNQTSMYLCASSLAGERERSYEQYFGPGTRLTVT.

The V call is TRBV5-1, the J call TRBJ2-3, with D maybe TRBD1 (7 bases). Trimming stripped 3 bases from V and 6 bases from J, with 17 bases between. This CDR3 spans 15 amino acids. Per the germline V gene, CDR1 is SGHRS and CDR2 is YFSETQ. The CDR3 protein is CASSWRDSTEDTQYF. CDR3 bases: TGCGCCAGCAGCTGGCGGGACAGCACAGAGGATACGCAGTATTTT.

The J gene is TRBJ2-2, the V gene TRBV9; D not resolved. This CDR3 has 14 residues. Looked up from germline, CDR1 is SGDLS and CDR2 is YYNGEE. Trimming took off 3 bases at V and 1 base at J, with 7 bases between the two ends. This CDR3 reads CASSGILNTGELFF. The CDR3 DNA is TGTGCCAGCAGCGGTATACTGAACACCGGGGAGCTGTTTTTT.

This sequence joins TRBV9 and TRBJ1-1, with 7 bases fitting TRBD1. CDR1 and CDR2 from the germline V gene are SGDLS and YYNGEE. This CDR3 spans 17 amino acids. V shed 0 bases, J shed 0 bases, and the junction held 8 bases outside the gene matches. CDR3 DNA: TGTGCCAGCAGCGTAGATCCCGACAGGGTGATGAACACTGAAGCTTTCTTT. As protein: CASSVDPDRVMNTEAFF.

The J gene is TRBJ2-1, the V gene TRBV6-5; 7 nucleotides agree with TRBD2. The germline gives CDR1 MNHEY, CDR2 SVGAGI. Trimming took 4 bases from V and 3 from J; bases not matched to a gene: 9. The CDR3 has 16 amino acids. The CDR3 here is CASSSFSGLDYNEQFF. The CDR3 DNA reads TGTGCCAGCAGTTCCTTTAGTGGACTAGACTACAATGAGCAGTTCTTC.

The chain uses TRBV5-6 and TRBJ1-1, with D possibly matching TRBD1 (5 bases). CDR3 length: 11 amino acids. With 3 bases removed from V and 7 bases from J, the gap between germline ends came to 7 bases. The germline gives CDR1 SGHDT, CDR2 YYEEEE. CDR3 bases: TGTGCCAGCAGCTGGGGCCTTGAAGCTTTCTTT. Protein sequence: CASSWGLEAFF.

The chain is built from TRBV28 and TRBJ1-2, with D uncertain. Germline CDR1 and CDR2: MDHEN and SYDVKM. This CDR3 is 13 amino acids long. Trimming stripped 3 bases from V and 4 bases from J, with 9 bases between. The CDR3: CASSFGGSYGYTF. Here the CDR3 DNA reads TGTGCCAGCAGTTTTGGCGGATCCTATGGCTACACCTTC.

This clone turned up a few times. V gene TRBV4-2 combines with J gene TRBJ1-6; 7 bases line up with TRBD1. The CDR3 length is 16 residues. V lost 3 bases, J lost 9 bases, and 11 bases stayed unmatched. Germline V CDR1 and CDR2: LGHNA, YNFKEQ. The CDR3 region is CASSQGSDRVTSPLHF. The CDR3 bases are TGTGCCAGCAGCCAGGGAAGCGACAGGGTAACTTCACCCCTCCACTTT.

This rearrangement joins TRBV9 to TRBJ1-2; D is undetermined. V lost 3 bases and J lost 13, with 25 bases in between. CDR3 length: 15 amino acids. Germline V gene data show CDR1 as SGDLS and CDR2 as YYNGEE. The CDR3 coding sequence is TGTGCCAGCAGCGAAACCCAGGAGGGCGCTGTATTCGTCACCTTC. As protein: CASSETQEGAVFVTF. The full variable domain, rest sourced from reference TRBV9 and TRBJ1-2, is DSGVTQTPKHLITATGQRVTLRCSPRSGDLSVYWYQQSLDQGLQFLIQYYNGEERAKGNILERFSAQQFPDLHSELNLSSLELGDSALYFCASSETQEGAVFVTFGSGTRLTVV.

This clone was seen more than once but under ten times. The chain is built from TRBV19 and TRBJ1-1, with D hard to call. With 3 bases removed from V and 1 base from J, the gap between germline ends came to 9 bases. This CDR3 is 14 amino acids long. The germline gives CDR1 LNHDA, CDR2 SQIVND (reference sequence). Written as DNA, the CDR3 is TGTGCCAGTAGTATGTTACAGAGGAACACTGAAGCTTTCTTT. Translation gives CASSMLQRNTEAFF.

This chain connects TRBV5-1 to TRBJ1-6, with TRBD1 identical over 9 bases. The CDR3 loop spans 15 amino acids. CDR1 and CDR2 (germline): SGHRS, YFSETQ. The V gene end was trimmed by 0 bases and the J gene end by 10 bases; junction bases not matched to a gene: 5. The CDR3 sequence: CASSLDNRGHSPLHF. The DNA for the CDR3 is TGCGCCAGCAGCTTGGATAACAGGGGGCACTCACCCCTCCACTTT.

To note about this clone: The same CDR3 is also encoded by other DNA sequences in this sample. The chain employs TRBV18 and TRBJ1-2; TRBD1 matches 11 bases. This CDR3 region has 14 residues. V was clipped by 3 bases and J by 4 bases; unmatched bases: 1. Germline values: CDR1 KGHSH, CDR2 LQKENI. CDR3 DNA sequence: TGTGCCAGCTCACCCGGACAGGGGGCCTATGGCTACACCTTC. This encodes CASSPGQGAYGYTF.